These 5 T cell receptor beta chains were sequenced from one sample in a study of vaccination and CD4 T cells after COVID-19. Cultured CD4+ T cells had their DNA profiled by the Oncomine TCR Beta short-read assay. Each CDR3 protein gets one entry after TCRdb re-called the PCR reads with MiXCR. The table lists about 16,000 distinct CDR3 sequences, approximately 62% of them singletons. For these TCRs, the target antigens are not known. Documented treatment: roughly ten-day PBMC culture with coronavirus spike peptide pools or control peptides (ViraFEST assay). The sequenced sample was CD4+ T cells from blood, cultured in vitro. The receptor set was obtained from a human donor who had recovered from COVID-19.

This clonotype occurred a few times. Written as DNA, the CDR3 is TGCGCCAGCAGCGAACGGGACAGAGGCGAATCTTTCTTT. Its translation is CASSERDRGESFF. V gene TRBV5-1 combines with J gene TRBJ1-1, with 7 bases that match TRBD1. This CDR3 region has 13 residues. V was pared by 4 bases and J by 12 bases, with 12 bases of the junction left unmatched. Germline CDR1 reads SGHRS; CDR2 reads YFSETQ.

The J gene is TRBJ2-3, the V gene TRBV5-1; tentative D call: TRBD2 (5 bases). V lost 0 bases and J lost 0, with 11 bases in between. The CDR3 totals 16 residues. The germline V gene has CDR1 SGHRS and CDR2 YFSETQ. The CDR3 sequence: CASSLGVRTSTDTQYF. The CDR3 bases are TGCGCCAGCAGCTTGGGTGTAAGGACTAGCACAGATACGCAGTATTTT. The entire variable domain, with the rest obtained from reference TRBV5-1 and TRBJ2-3, is as follows: KAGVTQTPRYLIKTRGQQVTLSCSPISGHRSVSWYQQTPGQGLQFLFEYFSETQRNKGNFPGRFSGRQFSNSRSEMNVSTLELGDSALYLCASSLGVRTSTDTQYFGPGTRLTVL.

The rearrangement joins TRBV9 to TRBJ1-2, with TRBD1 as a possible D gene (6 bases). This CDR3 is built from 15 residues. V lost 4 bases to trimming and J lost 5 bases, with 18 bases between them. CDR1 is SGDLS and CDR2 is YYNGEE in the germline V gene. CDR3 nucleotide sequence: TGTGCCAGCAGCCATTCGGGGGGCGCGATGTATGGCTACACCTTC. It yields the protein CASSHSGGAMYGYTF.

This rearrangement joins TRBV7-2 to TRBJ2-7; 8 nucleotides line up with TRBD2. The junction had 4 bases not matched to a gene; V was cut back by 1 base and J by 2 bases. This CDR3 comprises 15 residues. Germline values: CDR1 SGHTA, CDR2 FQGNSA. The CDR3 loop reads CASSLDTSGAYEQYF. Written as DNA, the CDR3 is TGTGCCAGCAGCTTAGACACTAGCGGCGCCTACGAGCAGTACTTC.

This rearrangement joins TRBV6-2 or TRBV6-3 to TRBJ1-2; possibly TRBD1 for D (5 bases). Trimming cost V 4 bases and J 0 bases, with 9 bases left between them. The length of the CDR3 is 14 residues. CDR1 MNHEY and CDR2 SVGEGT come from the germline V gene. CDR3 sequence reads: CASSSGGTNYGYTF. The CDR3 DNA reads as TGTGCCAGCAGTTCCGGGGGTACTAACTATGGCTACACCTTC.